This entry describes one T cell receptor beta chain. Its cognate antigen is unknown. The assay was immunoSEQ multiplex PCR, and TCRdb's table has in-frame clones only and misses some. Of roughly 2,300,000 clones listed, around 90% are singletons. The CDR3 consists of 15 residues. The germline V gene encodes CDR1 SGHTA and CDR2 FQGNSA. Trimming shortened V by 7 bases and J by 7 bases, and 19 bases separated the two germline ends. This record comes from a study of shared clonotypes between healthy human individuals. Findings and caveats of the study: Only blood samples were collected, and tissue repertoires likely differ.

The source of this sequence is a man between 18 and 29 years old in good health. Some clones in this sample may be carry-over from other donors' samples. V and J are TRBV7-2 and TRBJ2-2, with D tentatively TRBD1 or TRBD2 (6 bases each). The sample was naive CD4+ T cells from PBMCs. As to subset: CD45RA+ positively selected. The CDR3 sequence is CASTKTGARGGELFF. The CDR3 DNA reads TGTGCCAGCACCAAAACGGGGGCTAGGGGCGGGGAGCTGTTTTTT.